These 31 T cell receptor beta chains were all obtained from the same sample, sequenced in a study of blood T cells in healthy people across ages. Sample-barcoded 5' priming and a J-beta primer mix drove a second PCR of roughly 7 to 11 cycles. TCRdb re-analysed the 5' RACE reads in MiXCR, keeping a single row per CDR3 protein. Among approximately 600,000 distinct CDR3 sequences, roughly 53% were seen once, and the ten largest hold 30% to 45%. The sequencing input was blood. These receptors came from a man between 60 and 75 years old in good health.

This clonotype was counted a few times. This CDR3 is CSVVGAMNTEAFF. The CDR3 DNA follows: TGCAGCGTTGTTGGGGCTATGAACACTGAAGCTTTCTTT. The genes are TRBV29-1 and TRBJ1-1, with D tentatively TRBD1 (5 bases). Germline V gene data show CDR1 as SQVTM and CDR2 as ANQGSEA. The CDR3 totals 13 residues. The V and J ends lost 4 bases and 0 bases respectively, with 9 bases between them.

This chain connects TRBV12-3 or TRBV12-4 to TRBJ2-5; D unclear. Trimming removed 8 bases from V and 2 bases from J, with 12 bases in between. The CDR3 contains 13 residues. CDR3 sequence: CASAIWGQETQYF. The CDR3 nucleotides are TGTGCCAGCGCCATCTGGGGACAAGAGACCCAGTACTTC.

J is TRBJ1-5 and V is TRBV16; D not resolved. Germline V CDR1 and CDR2: KGHSY, FQNENV. This CDR3 is built from 14 residues. V was cut by 2 bases and J by 2 bases, with 7 bases left in between. Here the CDR3 reads CASSQGDGNQPQHF. CDR3 bases: TGTGCCAGCAGCCAAGGAGATGGCAATCAGCCCCAGCATTTT.

CDR3: CSARDANTQYF. CDR3 in DNA: TGCAGTGCTAGAGATGCCAATACGCAGTATTTT. The chain is built from TRBV20-1 and TRBJ2-3; D ambiguous. Germline V CDR1 and CDR2: DFQATT, SNEGSKA (reference sequence). The V end lost 0 bases, the J end lost 7 bases, and 5 bases lay between the germline ends. The CDR3 totals 11 residues.

This clonotype appeared once. The genes are TRBV19 and TRBJ2-1, with D hard to call. Per the germline V gene, CDR1 is LNHDA and CDR2 is SQIVND (reference sequence). Trimming shortened V by 7 bases and J by 6 bases, and 7 bases separated the two germline ends. The CDR3 is 11 residues long. The CDR3 DNA reads TGTGCCAGTATCAAGGGCAATGAGCAGTTCTTC. Its protein product is CASIKGNEQFF.

The V and J genes are TRBV5-1 and TRBJ1-1, with unresolved D. The germline V and J ends were trimmed by 1 base and 5 bases, with 9 bases remaining between them. The CDR3 sequence is 13 residues long. CDR1 SGHRS and CDR2 YFSETQ come from the germline V gene. The CDR3 DNA is TGCGCCAGCAGCTTGTCAATGGATACTGAAGCTTTCTTT. It yields the protein CASSLSMDTEAFF. The variable domain in full, completed from reference TRBV5-1 and TRBJ1-1, reads KAGVTQTPRYLIKTRGQQVTLSCSPISGHRSVSWYQQTPGQGLQFLFEYFSETQRNKGNFPGRFSGRQFSNSRSEMNVSTLELGDSALYLCASSLSMDTEAFFGQGTRLTVV.

This sequence joins TRBV3-1 and TRBJ2-5, with 9 bases aligning to TRBD2. The assigned J gene may be wrong: the sequence end matches TRBJ2-1 better. The germline CDR1 and CDR2 sequences are LGHDT and YNNKEL (reference sequence). This CDR3 is built from 15 residues. In nucleotides, the CDR3 is TGTGCCAGCAGGGACTCTCTAGCGGGGCAAGAGACCCAGTTCTTC. Its protein is CASRDSLAGQETQFF.

There are a few counts of this clonotype. The rearrangement links TRBV24-1 to TRBJ2-1, with D possibly being TRBD1 (5 bases). CDR1 and CDR2 from the germline V gene are KGHDR and SFDVKD. The CDR3 totals 13 residues. V was cut by 5 bases and J by 10 bases, with 14 bases left in between. The CDR3 loop is CATSAWGGREQFF. In nucleotides, the CDR3 is TGTGCCACCAGTGCCTGGGGCGGACGGGAGCAGTTCTTC.

The chain links TRBV10-1 to TRBJ2-3; D is possibly TRBD1 (5 bases). In germline, CDR1 is WNHNN, CDR2 SYGVQD (reference sequence). The length of the CDR3 is 15 residues. V lost 2 bases, J lost 5 bases, and 14 bases lay in between. The CDR3 here is CASSEQVGAQDTQYF. CDR3 in DNA: TGCGCCAGCAGTGAGCAGGTTGGGGCACAAGATACGCAGTATTTT.

J is TRBJ2-6 and V is TRBV5-1, with TRBD1 matching 11 bases. The CDR3 runs 17 residues. Germline assignment: CDR1 SGHRS and CDR2 YFSETQ. Trimming cost V 6 bases and J 0 bases; bases outside gene matches: 5. The chain's CDR3 is CASIAGTGGSGANVLTF. As DNA, the CDR3 is TGCGCCAGCATCGCCGGGACAGGGGGCTCTGGGGCCAACGTCCTGACTTTC.

The chain couples TRBV20-1 to TRBJ1-1; 7 positions agree with TRBD1. Germline V gene sequence: CDR1 DFQATT, CDR2 SNEGSKA (reference sequence). Germline trimming cut 5 bases from V and 6 bases from J; bases unmatched to any gene: 12. This CDR3 contains 14 residues. CDR3 sequence (DNA): TGCAGTGCTGGTCAGACAGGGAGCAAGGCTGAAGCTTTCTTT. This encodes CSAGQTGSKAEAFF.

This clonotype was counted only a few times. The chain couples TRBV28 to TRBJ1-1, with TRBD1 matching over 8 bases. The CDR3 loop spans 15 amino acids. Germline values: CDR1 MDHEN, CDR2 SYDVKM. J lost 1 base, V lost 11 bases, and 12 bases had no gene match. The CDR3 reads CAASPPGTGNTEAFF. CDR3 in DNA: TGTGCCGCCTCCCCCCCCGGGACAGGGAACACTGAAGCTTTCTTT.

The chain joins TRBV20-1 to TRBJ1-4; TRBD1 is a possible D gene (5 bases). Looked up from germline, CDR1 is DFQATT and CDR2 is SNEGSKA (reference sequence). The V gene lost 0 bases and the J gene lost 5 bases, with 13 bases spanning the gap. The length of the CDR3 is 15 residues. CDR3 region: CSARDHGTANEKLFF. CDR3 bases: TGCAGTGCTAGAGATCACGGGACGGCGAATGAAAAACTGTTTTTT.

The chain uses TRBV29-1 and TRBJ2-1; D unclear. With 4 bases removed from V and 5 bases from J, the gap between germline ends came to 15 bases. The germline gives CDR1 SQVTM, CDR2 ANQGSEA. This CDR3 region has 14 residues. The CDR3: CSVVGKFLDNEQFF. The DNA for the CDR3 is TGCAGCGTTGTTGGAAAGTTCTTGGACAATGAGCAGTTCTTC.

The chain carries TRBV4-2 and TRBJ1-5; unclear D gene. Germline V gives CDR1 LGHNA, CDR2 YNFKEQ. The CDR3 sequence is 15 residues long. The V end was cut by 0 bases, the J end by 1 base, with 7 bases between. This CDR3 is CASSQELVSNQPQHF. The DNA for the CDR3 is TGTGCCAGCAGCCAAGAGCTGGTCAGCAATCAGCCCCAGCATTTT.

This clonotype showed up just a few times. V and J are TRBV20-1 and TRBJ2-1; 10 bases agree with TRBD2. Germline V gene lookup returns CDR1 DFQATT and CDR2 SNEGSKA (reference sequence). This CDR3 has 14 residues. V lost 3 bases and J lost 8; bases outside the gene matches: 7. The CDR3 DNA reads TGCAGTGCTAGTCCCGGGACTAGCGTAGATGAGCAGTTCTTC. It encodes CSASPGTSVDEQFF.

This clonotype appeared a few times. V usage is TRBV29-1 and J usage is TRBJ2-1; 9 nucleotides align to TRBD2. The germline V gene encodes CDR1 SQVTM and CDR2 ANQGSEA. This CDR3 has 14 residues. The ends lost 7 bases at V and 1 base at J; junction bases unmatched: 5. CDR3 nucleotide sequence: TGCAGCGGACTAGCGGACCCGTCCTACAATGAGCAGTTCTTC. This gives the protein CSGLADPSYNEQFF.

There are a few counts of this clonotype. This chain connects TRBV2 to TRBJ2-5; D gene uncertain. Germline lookup yields CDR1 SNHLY and CDR2 FYNNEI. The CDR3 spans 12 residues. V lost 7 bases and J lost 1, with 7 bases in between. As DNA, the CDR3 is TGTGCCAGCATGCATTTCCAAGAGACCCAGTACTTC. It codes for CASMHFQETQYF.

The chain carries TRBV4-1 and TRBJ2-1; 8 bases map to TRBD2. Trimming removed 2 bases from V and 7 bases from J; junction bases left unmatched: 10. The CDR3 totals 16 residues. Germline loops: CDR1 MGHRA, CDR2 YSYEKL. The CDR3 loop is CASSQTGGHRRNEQFF. CDR3 DNA sequence: TGCGCCAGCAGCCAAACGGGGGGGCACCGGAGAAATGAGCAGTTCTTC.

The DNA of the CDR3 is TGCAGTGCCCGCAGTCTCGCCCGACACACAGATACGCAGTATTTT. It is translated as CSARSLARHTDTQYF. The chain links TRBV20-1 to TRBJ2-3; D is ambiguous. Germline CDR1 and CDR2: DFQATT and SNEGSKA (reference sequence). The CDR3 has 15 residues. V dropped 6 bases and J dropped 2 bases, with 18 bases sitting between them.

The rearrangement uses TRBV5-1 and TRBJ2-6, with D perhaps matching TRBD2 (5 bases). V was trimmed by 7 bases and J by 0 bases, leaving 8 bases between them. The CDR3 is 14 amino acids. Germline CDR1 reads SGHRS; CDR2 reads YFSETQ. The CDR3 DNA is TGCGCCAGCGCCGGGATCTCTGGGGCCAACGTCCTGACTTTC. Translation: CASAGISGANVLTF.

J is TRBJ2-5 and V is TRBV15; TRBD1 matches 12 bases. CDR3 size: 15 residues. Germline V lookup: CDR1 LNHNV, CDR2 YYDKDF (reference sequence). After removal of 9 bases from V and 0 bases from J, the junction contained 5 bases not matched to a gene. The DNA for the CDR3 is TGTGCCACGACCGGGACAGGGGGCTACCAAGAGACCCAGTACTTC. It is translated as CATTGTGGYQETQYF.

This clonotype was seen a few times. V usage is TRBV7-8 and J usage is TRBJ2-7, with TRBD1 identical over 10 bases. V lost 1 base and J lost 2; bases outside the gene matches: 5. CDR1 and CDR2 from the germline V gene are SGHVS and FQNEAQ. The CDR3 runs 16 residues. The CDR3 DNA reads as TGTGCCAGCAGCTTAGACCGACAGGGGGCTACCTACGAGCAGTACTTC. It translates to CASSLDRQGATYEQYF.

This clonotype has ten or more counts. The genes are TRBV12-3 or TRBV12-4 and TRBJ2-1; possibly TRBD1 for D (5 bases). Trimming removed 1 base from V and 4 bases from J, with 11 bases in between. The CDR3 is made up of 15 amino acids. The CDR3 DNA is TGTGCCAGCAGTTTAGACAGTGGGGCTTACAATGAGCAGTTCTTC. Translated, it gives CASSLDSGAYNEQFF.

Here the CDR3 DNA reads TGCGCCAGCAGCTTCGGCGGGTTCCAGTACGAGCAGTACTTC. Encoded protein: CASSFGGFQYEQYF. The rearrangement links TRBV5-1 to TRBJ2-7; maybe TRBD2 (5 bases). The V and J ends lost 2 bases and 4 bases respectively, with 13 bases between them. This CDR3 contains 14 residues. In germline, CDR1 is SGHRS, CDR2 YFSETQ. The full variable domain, rest sourced from reference TRBV5-1 and TRBJ2-7, is KAGVTQTPRYLIKTRGQQVTLSCSPISGHRSVSWYQQTPGQGLQFLFEYFSETQRNKGNFPGRFSGRQFSNSRSEMNVSTLELGDSALYLCASSFGGFQYEQYFGPGTRLTVT.

About this clonotype itself: A much larger clone is a single base away; this may be a read error. The rearrangement joins TRBV28 to TRBJ2-7; no reliable D call. Per the germline V gene, CDR1 is MDHEN and CDR2 is SYDVKM. This CDR3 is 12 amino acids long. The CDR3: CVSSPPTYEQYF. The CDR3 DNA sequence: TGTGTCAGCAGTCCCCCCACCTACGAGCAGTACTTC.

This clonotype was observed a single time. CDR3 region: CASKEAYQETQYF. The CDR3 DNA follows: TGTGCCAGCAAAGAGGCGTACCAAGAGACCCAGTACTTC. This sequence joins TRBV27 and TRBJ2-5; D unclear. V was pared by 7 bases and J by 0 bases, with 9 bases between. Germline V gene data show CDR1 as MNHEY and CDR2 as SMNVEV (reference sequence). The CDR3 length is 13 residues.

The chain carries TRBV29-1 and TRBJ2-7, with 7 bases lining up with TRBD2. Germline CDR1 and CDR2: SQVTM and ANQGSEA. V trimming: 5 bases; J trimming: 2 bases; junction bases outside the gene matches: 9. This CDR3 has 14 residues. The CDR3 loop is CSVLRAGPTYEQYF. Written as DNA, the CDR3 is TGCAGCGTTCTGCGAGCGGGGCCCACCTACGAGCAGTACTTC.

J is TRBJ2-7 and V is TRBV20-1, with 7 bases identical to TRBD1. V shed 1 base and J 0 bases; nucleotides not matched to a gene: 12. Germline CDR1 is DFQATT and CDR2 is SNEGSKA (reference sequence). CDR3 length equals 17 residues. The CDR3 is CSARVPQGTASSYEQYF. The CDR3 nucleotides read TGCAGTGCTAGAGTCCCACAGGGGACCGCAAGCTCCTACGAGCAGTACTTC.

This clonotype was seen a single time. The V call is TRBV29-1, the J call TRBJ2-2; a weak D match, TRBD2 (5 bases). V was cut by 7 bases and J by 6 bases, with 15 bases left in between. The CDR3 totals 13 residues. Germline loops: CDR1 SQVTM, CDR2 ANQGSEA. The CDR3 here is CSAAGEGAGELFF. DNA of the CDR3: TGCAGCGCGGCAGGAGAGGGCGCCGGGGAGCTGTTTTTT.

V usage is TRBV7-9 and J usage is TRBJ1-1; 10 bases are a match to TRBD1. CDR1 and CDR2 (germline): SEHNR, FQNEAQ (reference sequence). This CDR3 region has 15 residues. J lost 5 bases, V lost 1 base, and 4 bases had no gene match. The CDR3 bases are TGTGCCAGCAGCTTAGACCGGACAGGGGGTACTGAAGCTTTCTTT. Its protein product is CASSLDRTGGTEAFF.